This T cell receptor (beta chain) emerged from a study of molecular identifiers for immune sequencing clone quantification. Germline lookup yields CDR1 ENHRY and CDR2 SYGVKD. This CDR3 has 14 amino acids. TCRdb fed the PCR reads into MiXCR, producing one record per CDR3 protein. The data hold about 100,000 distinct CDR3 sequences, with 36% observed a single time. The naive CD8 libraries originated from between 20,000 and 1,000,000 sorted cells and drew on 10%, 30% or 50% RNA. As regards this clonotype: Its ends do not fully match the called genes, so a read error is possible.

The sample was naive CD8+ T cells from blood, with Jurkat cell RNA spiked in. The subset: FACS-sorted CD8+CD4-CCR7+CD45RA+ naive T cells. The receptor was isolated from a human donor in good health. Some libraries in this study had Jurkat cell RNA spiked in. The chain recombines TRBV10-3 with TRBJ2-7; D is possibly TRBD2 (6 bases). The CDR3, as DNA: TGTGCCAACAGTGGCTGGGAGGATCACTACGAGCAGTACTTC. Its protein product is CANSGWEDHYEQYF.